These T cell receptor beta chains were read from a single sample in a study of OX40 agonist ivuxolimab in advanced cancers. Data came from immunoSEQ multiplex PCR; TCRdb stores just in-frame clones and leaves some out. The top ten clones hold roughly 8% of a sample with nearly 70,000 clones, 86% of them seen once. The starting material was CD4+ or CD8+ T cells sorted from blood, obtained in a trial of the OX40 agonist ivuxolimab. These receptor sequences come from an adult with an advanced solid tumor such as melanoma, head and neck, liver or kidney cancer. Each CDR3 is given without its conserved first and last residue. Each record gives: J gene, V gene, clone size, CDR3 protein. For some rows the clone size is stated as once, few or many, or as a class when expanded; others skip it.

j_gene: TRBJ1-1; v_gene: TRBV7-2; abundance: .; CDR3aa: ASSQAFAEAF
j_gene: TRBJ2-7; v_gene: TRBV11-2; abundance: .; CDR3aa: ASRSLRFAYEQY
j_gene: TRBJ1-5; v_gene: TRBV6-1; abundance: .; CDR3aa: ASRTGQPQH
j_gene: TRBJ2-6; v_gene: TRBV5-1; abundance: .; CDR3aa: ASSEGGSGANVLT
j_gene: TRBJ1-1; v_gene: TRBV7-2; abundance: once; CDR3aa: ASTYRDRRSEAF
j_gene: TRBJ1-6; v_gene: TRBV11-2; abundance: few; CDR3aa: ASSLAGQDSPLH
j_gene: TRBJ2-1; v_gene: TRBV29-1; abundance: .; CDR3aa: SVLLASLGHEQF
j_gene: TRBJ1-1; v_gene: TRBV18; abundance: .; CDR3aa: ASSPSGQGGSTEAF
j_gene: TRBJ2-2; v_gene: TRBV11-3; abundance: .; CDR3aa: ASSLDFYTGELF
j_gene: TRBJ2-2; v_gene: TRBV10-1; abundance: .; CDR3aa: ASEYAILANTGELF
j_gene: TRBJ1-2; v_gene: TRBV18; abundance: .; CDR3aa: ASSPPSSRGLYGYT
j_gene: TRBJ1-3; v_gene: TRBV7-9; abundance: few; CDR3aa: ASSPTGAGNTIY
j_gene: TRBJ1-2; v_gene: TRBV2; abundance: .; CDR3aa: ASSETGPAGGGYT
j_gene: TRBJ2-2; v_gene: TRBV5-4; abundance: .; CDR3aa: ASSAGGTRTGELF
j_gene: TRBJ2-5; v_gene: TRBV5-1; abundance: .; CDR3aa: ASSAGMSETQY
j_gene: TRBJ2-1; v_gene: TRBV11-2; abundance: .; CDR3aa: ASSSVAGGRNEQF
j_gene: TRBJ1-1; v_gene: TRBV7-9; abundance: .; CDR3aa: ASSSEAGEAF
j_gene: TRBJ1-2; v_gene: TRBV5-1; abundance: .; CDR3aa: ASSPLGQGGGYT